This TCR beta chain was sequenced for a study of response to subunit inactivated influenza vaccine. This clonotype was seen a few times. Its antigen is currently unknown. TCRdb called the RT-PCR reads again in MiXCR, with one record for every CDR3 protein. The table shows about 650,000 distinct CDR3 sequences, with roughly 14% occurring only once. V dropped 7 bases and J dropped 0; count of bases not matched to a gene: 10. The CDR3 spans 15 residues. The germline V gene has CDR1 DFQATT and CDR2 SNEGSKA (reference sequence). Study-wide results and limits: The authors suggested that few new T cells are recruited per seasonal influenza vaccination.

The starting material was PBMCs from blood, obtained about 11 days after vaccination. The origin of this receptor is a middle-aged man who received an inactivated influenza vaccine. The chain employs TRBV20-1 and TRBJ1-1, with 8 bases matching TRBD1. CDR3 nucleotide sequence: TGCAGTGGGCGGGGACAGGCAGTTATGAACACTGAAGCTTTCTTT. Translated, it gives CSGRGQAVMNTEAFF.